This T cell receptor (beta chain) was recovered during a study of T cells in tumors after PD-1 blockade. Study background: Treatment was either pembrolizumab 200 mg every 3 weeks or cemiplimab 350 mg every 2 weeks.

Only in-frame clones appear in the TCRdb table, and some are missing; sequencing was by immunoSEQ multiplex PCR. The sample yields roughly 60,000 clones, about 82% seen once. The V and J ends lost 4 bases and 7 bases, in that order; junction bases with no gene match: 4. This CDR3 region has 13 residues. Germline loops: CDR1 SGHNT, CDR2 YYREEE (reference sequence). The V gene is TRBV5-4, the J gene TRBJ1-2; 10 bases are shared with TRBD1. Sequences were derived from PBMCs, sampled before anti-PD-1 treatment. The sequence was obtained from a human donor with basal cell carcinoma. The CDR3 protein is CASSDRGRVGYTF. In DNA, the CDR3 is TGTGCCAGCAGCGACAGGGGGCGGGTTGGCTACACCTTC.